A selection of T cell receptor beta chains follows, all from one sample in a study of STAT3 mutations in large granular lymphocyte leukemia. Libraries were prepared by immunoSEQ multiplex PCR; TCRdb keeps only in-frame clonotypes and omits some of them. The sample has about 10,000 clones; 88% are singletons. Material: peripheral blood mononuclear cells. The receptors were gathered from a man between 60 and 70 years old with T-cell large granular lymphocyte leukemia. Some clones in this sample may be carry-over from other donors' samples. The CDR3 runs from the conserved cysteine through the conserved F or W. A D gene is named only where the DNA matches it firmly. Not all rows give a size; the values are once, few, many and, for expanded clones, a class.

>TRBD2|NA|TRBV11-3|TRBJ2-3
TGTGCCAGCAGCCGAGGGACTAGTGGAGATACGCAGTATTTT
CASSRGTSGDTQYF
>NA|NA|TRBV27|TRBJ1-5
TGTGCCAGCAGTTTTGGGGGTCAAGTCAATCAGCCCCAGCATTTT
CASSFGGQVNQPQHF
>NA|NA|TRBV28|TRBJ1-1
TGTGCCAGCAGTTATCGACGATCGGACACTGAAGCTTTCTTT
CASSYRRSDTEAFF
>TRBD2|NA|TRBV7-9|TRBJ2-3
TGTGCCAGCACACTAGCGGGAGAAGCTACGCAGTATTTT
CASTLAGEATQYF
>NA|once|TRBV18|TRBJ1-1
TGTGCCAGCTCACCACCGCAGGTGAACACTGAAGCTTTCTTT
CASSPPQVNTEAFF
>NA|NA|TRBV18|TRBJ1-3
TGTGCCAGCTCACCTGTCAGGGGCCCTAACTCTGGAAACACCATATATTTT
CASSPVRGPNSGNTIYF
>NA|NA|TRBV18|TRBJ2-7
TGTGCCAGCTCACCTGCCAGGGGGGGCGAGCAGTACTTC
CASSPARGGEQYF
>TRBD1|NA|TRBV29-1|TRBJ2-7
TGCAGCGCAAACCGGGACAGCTACGAGCAGTACTTC
CSANRDSYEQYF
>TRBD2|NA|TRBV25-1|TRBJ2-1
TGTGCCAGCAGGACTAGCGGGCTATACAATGAGCAGTTCTTC
CASRTSGLYNEQFF
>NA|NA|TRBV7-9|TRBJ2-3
TGTGCCAGCAGCTTAGGTCCAGGAAGCACAGATACGCAGTATTTT
CASSLGPGSTDTQYF
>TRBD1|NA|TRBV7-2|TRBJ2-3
TGTGCCAGCAGGGGACAGGGCTTCACAGATACGCAGTATTTT
CASRGQGFTDTQYF
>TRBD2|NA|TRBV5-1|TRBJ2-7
TGCGCCAGCAGCTCGACTAGCGGCTCCTACGAGCAGTACTTC
CASSSTSGSYEQYF
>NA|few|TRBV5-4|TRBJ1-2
TGTGCCAGCAGCTTGGATAGGCCCTTCGGGACGTCTGGCTACACCTTC
CASSLDRPFGTSGYTF
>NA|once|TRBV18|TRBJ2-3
TGTGCCAGCTCACCAAAGCAAAAGGGCAGCACAGATACGCAGTATTTT
CASSPKQKGSTDTQYF
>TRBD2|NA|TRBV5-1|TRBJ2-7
TGCGCCAGCAGCTTACGATCCCCCACTAGCGGGAGAGCCTACGAGCAGTACTTC
CASSLRSPTSGRAYEQYF
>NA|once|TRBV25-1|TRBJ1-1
TGTGCCAGCAGTCAGACCGGGGCCAGGGGAACTGAAGCTTTCTTT
CASSQTGARGTEAFF
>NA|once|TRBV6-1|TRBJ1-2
TGTGCCAGCAGTGTGGCAGGCTATGGCTACACCTTC
CASSVAGYGYTF
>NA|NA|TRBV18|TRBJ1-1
TGTGCCAGCTCATCCTCCCGGGGCTACACTGAAGCTTTCTTT
CASSSSRGYTEAFF
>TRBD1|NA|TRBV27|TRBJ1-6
TGTGCCAGCAGTCAGGACAGGGGGCGTTCTAATTCACCCCTCCACTTT
CASSQDRGRSNSPLHF
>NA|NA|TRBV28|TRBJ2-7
TGTGCCAGCAGTTCCCCGGTCGGGCAGATAGAGCAGTACTTC
CASSSPVGQIEQYF
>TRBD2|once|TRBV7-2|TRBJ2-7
TGTGCCAGCAGCTTAGCTGGGGCTAGCGGACTCTACGAGCAGTACTTC
CASSLAGASGLYEQYF
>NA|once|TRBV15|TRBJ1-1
TGTGCCACCAGAGAGGGTCAACCGAACACTGAAGCTTTCTTT
CATREGQPNTEAFF
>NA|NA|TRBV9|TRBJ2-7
TGTGCCAGCAGCGGCGGCGGGACAGCTAACGGCGAGCAGTACTTC
CASSGGGTANGEQYF
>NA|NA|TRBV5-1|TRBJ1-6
TGCGCCAGCAGCCTGCAAGGACAGAATAATTCACCCCTCCACTTT
CASSLQGQNNSPLHF
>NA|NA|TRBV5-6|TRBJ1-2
TGTGCCAGCAGCACGACGGGGTCGGAAGGCTACACCTTC
CASSTTGSEGYTF
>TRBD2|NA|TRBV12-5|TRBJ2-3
TGTGCTAGTGCAAAGGAACTAGCGGGAGCGGATACGCAGTATTTT
CASAKELAGADTQYF
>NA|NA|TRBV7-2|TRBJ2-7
TGTGCCAGCAGCCCCGGATACGAGCAGTACTTC
CASSPGYEQYF
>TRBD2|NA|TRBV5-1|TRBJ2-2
TGCGCCAGCAGCTCGGGACTATCGAACACCGGGGAGCTGTTTTTT
CASSSGLSNTGELFF
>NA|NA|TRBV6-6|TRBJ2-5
TGTGCCAGCCTTAGGGAGGCCCAAGAGACCCAGTACTTC
CASLREAQETQYF
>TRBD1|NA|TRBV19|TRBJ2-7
TGTGCCAGTAGCCCGGGACAGATCTACGAGCAGTACTTC
CASSPGQIYEQYF
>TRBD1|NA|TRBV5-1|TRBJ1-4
TGCGCCAGCAGCTTGGACCGAAATACAGGGGCAACTAATGAAAAACTGTTTTTT
CASSLDRNTGATNEKLFF
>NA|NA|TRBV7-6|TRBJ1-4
TGTGCCAGCAGCTTAGGGCAGGATGAAAAACTGTTTTTT
CASSLGQDEKLFF
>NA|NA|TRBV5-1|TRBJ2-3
TGCGCCAGCAGCTTGGCCCGGCCCCGAAGCACAGATACGCAGTATTTT
CASSLARPRSTDTQYF
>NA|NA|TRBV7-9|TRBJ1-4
TGTGCCAGCAGCTTAGGGGGCTTTAATGAAAAACTGTTTTTT
CASSLGGFNEKLFF
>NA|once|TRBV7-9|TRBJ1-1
TGTGCCAGCAGCTTAGCGGTCGCGGACACTGAAGCTTTCTTT
CASSLAVADTEAFF
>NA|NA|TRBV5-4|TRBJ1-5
TGTGCCAGCGCGGAGGGGCGGTTGGGCAATCAGCCCCAGCATTTT
CASAEGRLGNQPQHF
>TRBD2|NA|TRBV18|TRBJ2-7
TGTGCCAGCTCACTTAGCGGGATTGACTACGAGCAGTACTTC
CASSLSGIDYEQYF
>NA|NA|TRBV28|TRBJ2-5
TGTGCCAGCAGTCCCCTCCGGGTTTCAAGGCCTCAACAACAAGAGACCCAGTACTTC
CASSPLRVSRPQQQETQYF
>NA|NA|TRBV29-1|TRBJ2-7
TGCAGCGTCAGGACAGACTCCTACGAGCAGTACTTC
CSVRTDSYEQYF
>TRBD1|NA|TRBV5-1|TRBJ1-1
TGCGCCAGCAGCGCCAGGGGGGTTCAGAACACTGAAGCTTTCTTT
CASSARGVQNTEAFF
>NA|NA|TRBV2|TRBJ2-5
TGTGCCAGCAGTGAAATGGGGGACACCTCAGAGACCCAGTACTTC
CASSEMGDTSETQYF
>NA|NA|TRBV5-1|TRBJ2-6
TGCGCCAGCAGCTTGGTTGGGGGGACTGGGGCCAACGTCCTGACTTTC
CASSLVGGTGANVLTF
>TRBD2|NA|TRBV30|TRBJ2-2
TGTGCCTGCACAAGACTAGCGACCGGGGAGCTGTTTTTT
CACTRLATGELFF
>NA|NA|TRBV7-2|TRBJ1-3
TGTGCCAGCAGCTTAGACCCCCGAAACACCATATATTTT
CASSLDPRNTIYF
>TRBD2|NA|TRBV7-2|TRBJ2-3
TGTGCCAGCAGCTTAGTAGCGGGAGAAGTAAATACGCAGTATTTT
CASSLVAGEVNTQYF
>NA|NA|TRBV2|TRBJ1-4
TGTGCCAGCAGGCCGACGGACAGCTTGAATGAAAAACTGTTTTTT
CASRPTDSLNEKLFF
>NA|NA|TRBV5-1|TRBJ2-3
TGCGCCAGCAGCTTGGGGGCCACAGATACGCAGTATTTT
CASSLGATDTQYF
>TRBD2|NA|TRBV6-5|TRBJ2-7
TGTGCCAGCGCGCGGGGGAACGAGCAGTACTTC
CASARGNEQYF
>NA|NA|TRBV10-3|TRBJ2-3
TGTGCCATCAGTTTGGGACTTTCTGGAAGCACAGATACGCAGTATTTT
CAISLGLSGSTDTQYF
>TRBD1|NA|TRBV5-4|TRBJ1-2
TGTGCCAGCAGCCCCGAAGGGGGCTTGGGTTATGGCTACACCTTC
CASSPEGGLGYGYTF
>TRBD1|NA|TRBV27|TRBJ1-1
TGTGCCAGCAGAAGAGACAGGGAGGGCACTGAAGCTTTCTTT
CASRRDREGTEAFF
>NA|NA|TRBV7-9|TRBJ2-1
TGTGCCAGCAGCTTAGGGCATGGAACCAATGAGCAGTTCTTC
CASSLGHGTNEQFF
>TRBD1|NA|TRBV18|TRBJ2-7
TGTGCCAGCTCACAAACAGGGGGTAGCTCCTACGAGCAGTACTTC
CASSQTGGSSYEQYF
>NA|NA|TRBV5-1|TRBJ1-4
TGCGCCAGCAGCCCAGGGAGGGGAGGTAATGAAAAACTGTTTTTT
CASSPGRGGNEKLFF
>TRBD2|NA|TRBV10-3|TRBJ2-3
TGTGCCACAGCCTGGACGGGGGGGGCGGGAGATACGCAGTATTTT
CATAWTGGAGDTQYF
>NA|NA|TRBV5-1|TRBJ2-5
TGCGCCAGCAGCTTGTACGGTGGGGAGACCCAGTACTTC
CASSLYGGETQYF
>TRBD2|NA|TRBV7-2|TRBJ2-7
TGTGCCAGCAGCTCAACTAGCGGGATTGGCAGCGAGCAGTACTTC
CASSSTSGIGSEQYF